This T cell receptor beta chain was sequenced in a study of blood T cells in healthy people across ages. This CDR3 contains 16 residues. Trimming stripped 5 bases from V and 0 bases from J, with 14 bases between. Germline V gene data show CDR1 as MDHEN and CDR2 as SYDVKM. A second PCR of roughly 7 to 11 cycles used a sample-barcoded 5' primer and a J-beta primer mix. MiXCR was run by TCRdb on the 5' RACE reads, yielding one entry per CDR3 protein. The sample lists around 1.7 million distinct CDR3 sequences; roughly 30% were seen once. This clonotype originated in a woman aged 25 to 39 in good health. The sample consisted of blood. The rearrangement uses TRBV28 and TRBJ1-5; D is perhaps TRBD1 (5 bases). The CDR3 region has the DNA TGTGCCAGCAGTGCTCCGGGACGGGATAGCAATCAGCCCCAGCATTTT. Translation: CASSAPGRDSNQPQHF.